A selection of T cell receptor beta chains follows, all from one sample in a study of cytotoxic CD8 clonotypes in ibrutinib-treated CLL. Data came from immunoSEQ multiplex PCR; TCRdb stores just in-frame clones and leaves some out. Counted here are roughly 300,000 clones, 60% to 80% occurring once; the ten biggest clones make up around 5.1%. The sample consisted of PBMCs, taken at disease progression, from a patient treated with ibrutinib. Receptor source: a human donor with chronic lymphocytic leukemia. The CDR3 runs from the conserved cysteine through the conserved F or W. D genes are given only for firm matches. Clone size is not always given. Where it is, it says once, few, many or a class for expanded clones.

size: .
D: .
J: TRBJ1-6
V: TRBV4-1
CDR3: CASSQTRGAMGNSPLHF
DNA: TGCGCCAGCAGCCAAACGCGGGGGGCCATGGGTAATTCACCCCTCCACTTT

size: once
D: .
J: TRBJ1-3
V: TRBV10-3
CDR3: CAISESGGNTIYF
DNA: TGTGCCATCAGTGAGTCGGGGGGAAACACCATATATTTT

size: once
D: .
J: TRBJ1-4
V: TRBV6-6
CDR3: CASSYEVAWDEKLFF
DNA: TGTGCCAGCAGTTACGAGGTGGCCTGGGATGAAAAACTGTTTTTT

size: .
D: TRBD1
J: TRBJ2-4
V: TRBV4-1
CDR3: CASSPGQENIQYF
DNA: TGCGCCAGCAGCCCCGGACAGGAAAACATTCAGTACTTC

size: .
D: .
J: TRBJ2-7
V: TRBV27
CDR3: CASSLFYGLYEQYF
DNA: TGTGCCAGCAGTTTATTCTATGGGCTCTACGAGCAGTACTTC

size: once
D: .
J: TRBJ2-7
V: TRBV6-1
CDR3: CASSEAGAWEQYF
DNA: TGTGCCAGCAGTGAAGCAGGGGCCTGGGAGCAGTACTTC

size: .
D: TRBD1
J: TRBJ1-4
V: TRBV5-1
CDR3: CASSFSGGNEKLFF
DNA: TGCGCCAGCAGCTTTTCAGGGGGCAATGAAAAACTGTTTTTT

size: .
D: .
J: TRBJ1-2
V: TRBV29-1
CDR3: CSVDKLYGYTF
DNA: TGCAGCGTTGATAAACTGTACGGCTACACCTTC

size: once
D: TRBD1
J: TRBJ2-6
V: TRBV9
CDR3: CASSVGQGSGANVLTF
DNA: TGTGCCAGCAGCGTGGGACAGGGCTCTGGGGCCAACGTCCTGACTTTC

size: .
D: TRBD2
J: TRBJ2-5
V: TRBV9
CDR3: CASSHLGRLGEETQYF
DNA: TGTGCCAGCAGCCACCTCGGGAGGCTCGGGGAAGAGACCCAGTACTTC

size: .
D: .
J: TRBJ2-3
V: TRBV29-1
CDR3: CSVEAPHVEQYTDTQYF
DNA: TGCAGCGTTGAAGCTCCTCACGTTGAACAGTACACAGATACGCAGTATTTT

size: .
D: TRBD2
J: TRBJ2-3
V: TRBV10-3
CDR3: CAISPVRSSGGASTDTQYF
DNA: TGTGCCATCTCCCCCGTCCGGTCTAGCGGGGGGGCTAGCACAGATACGCAGTATTTT

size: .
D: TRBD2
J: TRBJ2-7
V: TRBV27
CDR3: CASSFLRTSGRGEQYF
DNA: TGTGCCAGCAGTTTTCTTCGGACTAGCGGGAGGGGGGAGCAGTACTTC

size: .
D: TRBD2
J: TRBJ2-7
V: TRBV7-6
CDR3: CASSLRTSGYEQYF
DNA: TGTGCCAGCAGCTTAAGGACTAGCGGCTACGAGCAGTACTTC

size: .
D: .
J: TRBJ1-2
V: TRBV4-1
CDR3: CASSQGGGDGYTF
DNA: TGCGCCAGCAGCCAGGGAGGCGGCGATGGCTACACCTTC

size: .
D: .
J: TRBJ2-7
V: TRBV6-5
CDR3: CASSYKGGWPYEQYF
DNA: TGTGCCAGCAGTTACAAGGGCGGCTGGCCCTACGAGCAGTACTTC

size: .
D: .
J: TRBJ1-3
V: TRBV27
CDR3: CASSSRLGDSGNTIYF
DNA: TGTGCCAGCAGTTCCCGCCTTGGGGACTCTGGAAACACCATATATTTT

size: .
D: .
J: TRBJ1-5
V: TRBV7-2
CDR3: CASSLGDYSNQPQHF
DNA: TGTGCCAGCAGCTTAGGCGACTATAGCAATCAGCCCCAGCATTTT

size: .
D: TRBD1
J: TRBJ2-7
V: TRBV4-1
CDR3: CASSAGQGPDYEQYF
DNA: TGCGCCAGCAGCGCCGGACAGGGCCCTGACTACGAGCAGTACTTC

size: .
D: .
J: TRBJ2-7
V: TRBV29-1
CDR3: CSVEAGYEQYF
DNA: TGCAGCGTTGAGGCCGGCTACGAGCAGTACTTC

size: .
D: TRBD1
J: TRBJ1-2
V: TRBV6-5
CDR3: CASSYSGQGYGYTF
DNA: TGTGCCAGCAGTTACTCTGGACAGGGCTATGGCTACACCTTC

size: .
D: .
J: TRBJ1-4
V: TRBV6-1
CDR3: CASSERRRNEKLFF
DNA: TGTGCCAGCAGTGAGCGAAGGAGGAATGAAAAACTGTTTTTT

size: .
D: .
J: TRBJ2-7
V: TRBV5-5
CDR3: CASSQGLNYEQYF
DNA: TGTGCCAGCAGCCAGGGACTCAACTACGAGCAGTACTTC

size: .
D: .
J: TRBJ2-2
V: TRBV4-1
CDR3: CASSQVAARELFF
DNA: TGCGCCAGCAGCCAAGTTGCCGCCCGGGAGCTGTTTTTT